This T cell receptor (beta chain) was retrieved from a study of CD8 T cells in ankylosing spondylitis. Study-wide points: One TCR beta motif, made up of roughly 8 highly homologous variants, appeared characteristic of ankylosing spondylitis blood. Some motif variants were previously reported in reactive arthritis synovial fluid and blood. Matched ankylosing spondylitis synovial fluid reportedly showed significant enrichment of disease-linked clones. CD8+ disease-linked clones were present at relatively low frequencies in blood.

This clonotype came up many times. Its antigen is currently unknown. Germline CDR1 reads MDHEN; CDR2 reads SYDVKM. This CDR3 is 15 amino acids long. Trimming cost V 5 bases and J 0 bases, with 12 bases left between them. Each TCR beta library was made by quantitative 5'-RACE that incorporated molecular barcodes. TCRdb used MiXCR to reprocess the 5' RACE reads, holding one entry per CDR3 protein. The data contain around 770,000 distinct CDR3 sequences, 12% of them singletons. The V gene is TRBV28, the J gene TRBJ2-3; D may be TRBD1 (5 bases). The specimen was blood, either unsorted or a sorted T cell fraction (not recorded which). This TCR was sampled from a male donor with ankylosing spondylitis. CDR3 in DNA: TGTGCCAGCAGTCGACGGACATTTAGCACAGATACGCAGTATTTT. Protein product: CASSRRTFSTDTQYF. Full variable domain (missing parts from reference TRBV28 and TRBJ2-3): DVKVTQSSRYLVKRTGEKVFLECVQDMDHENMFWYRQDPGLGLRLIYFSYDVKMKEKGDIPEGYSVSREKKERFSLILESASTNQTSMYLCASSRRTFSTDTQYFGPGTRLTVL.